This T cell receptor (beta chain) was captured by sequencing in a study of regulatory T cells in long-lasting Graves disease. Study outcomes and limitations: When disease was persistent, TRBV28, TRBJ1-2 and TRBJ2-5 were the favored segments. Persistent Graves' disease cases displayed lower TCR diversity than newly diagnosed ones.

Time point specified: newly diagnosed GD, antithyroid drugs for less than 3 months. PBMC RNA served as the TCR library source. This clonotype was seen ten or more times. Its antigen is unknown. With iRepertoire HTBI primers and Arm-PCR of CDR3 regions, TCR beta libraries were built. Each CDR3 protein gets one entry after TCRdb re-called the multiplex PCR reads with MiXCR. The repertoire holds more than 300,000 distinct CDR3 sequences, with about 10% as singletons. Trimming removed 5 bases from V and 2 bases from J, with 13 bases in between. The CDR3 length is 15 residues. Germline CDR1 reads SGHTA; CDR2 reads FQGNSA. The data also belong to a second study, concerning T cells in Graves' hyperthyroidism and ophthalmopathy. Per that study: HTBI primers were used for first-round RT-PCR of the TCR CDR3.

The receptor was derived from a woman between 18 and 30 years old with Graves disease. The J gene is TRBJ1-3, the V gene TRBV7-2, with a possible D match to TRBD1 (5 bases). The specimen was peripheral blood mononuclear cells (PBMCs), collected at new diagnosis, from a patient treated with antithyroid drugs. CDR3 amino acids: CASSQQENTGNTIYF. DNA for the CDR3: TGTGCCAGCAGCCAACAGGAAAACACTGGAAACACCATATATTTT.